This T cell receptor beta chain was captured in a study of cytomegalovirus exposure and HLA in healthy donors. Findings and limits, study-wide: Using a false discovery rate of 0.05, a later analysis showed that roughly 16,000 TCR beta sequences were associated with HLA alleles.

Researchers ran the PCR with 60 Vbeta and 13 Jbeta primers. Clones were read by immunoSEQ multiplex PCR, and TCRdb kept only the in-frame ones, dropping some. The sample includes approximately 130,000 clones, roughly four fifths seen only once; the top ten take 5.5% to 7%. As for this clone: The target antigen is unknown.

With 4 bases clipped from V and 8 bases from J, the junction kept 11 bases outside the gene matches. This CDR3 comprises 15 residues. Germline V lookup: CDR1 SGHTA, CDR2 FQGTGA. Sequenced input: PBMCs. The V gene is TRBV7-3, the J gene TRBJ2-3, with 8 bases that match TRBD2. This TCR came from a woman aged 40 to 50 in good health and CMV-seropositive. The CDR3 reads CASSSRAGGSGTQYF. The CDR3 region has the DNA TGTGCCAGCAGCTCTCGCGCGGGGGGATCTGGTACGCAGTATTTT.